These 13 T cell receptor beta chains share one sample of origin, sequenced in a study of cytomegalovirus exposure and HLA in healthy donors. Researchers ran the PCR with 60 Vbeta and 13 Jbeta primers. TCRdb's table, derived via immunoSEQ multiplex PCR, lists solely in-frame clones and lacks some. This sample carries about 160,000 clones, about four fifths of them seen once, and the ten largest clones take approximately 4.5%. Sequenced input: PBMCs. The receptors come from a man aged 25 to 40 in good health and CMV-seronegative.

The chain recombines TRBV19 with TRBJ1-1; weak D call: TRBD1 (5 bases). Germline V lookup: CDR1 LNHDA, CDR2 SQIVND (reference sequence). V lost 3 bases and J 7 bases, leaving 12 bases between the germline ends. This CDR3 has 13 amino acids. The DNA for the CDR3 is TGTGCCAGTAGTATTAGGGCAGGGAATGAAGCTTTCTTT. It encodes CASSIRAGNEAFF.

As DNA, the CDR3 is TGTGCCAGCAGCCGCGCGACTAGCCCGATAAACTACGAGCAGTACTTC. Protein product: CASSRATSPINYEQYF. V gene TRBV6-6 combines with J gene TRBJ2-7; 7 nucleotides line up with TRBD2. The V gene end was trimmed by 6 bases and the J gene end by 3 bases; junction bases not matched to a gene: 14. Looked up from germline, CDR1 is MNHNY and CDR2 is SVGAGI (reference sequence). The CDR3 runs to 16 residues.

The CDR3 DNA sequence: TGTGCCAGCTCACCCCTTCCCCTTGGCACAGATACGCAGTATTTT. It encodes CASSPLPLGTDTQYF. V is TRBV18 and J is TRBJ2-3; no reliable D call. This CDR3 contains 15 residues. The ends were cut back, 3 bases at V and 1 base at J, with 11 bases in the middle. Germline loops: CDR1 KGHSH, CDR2 LQKENI.

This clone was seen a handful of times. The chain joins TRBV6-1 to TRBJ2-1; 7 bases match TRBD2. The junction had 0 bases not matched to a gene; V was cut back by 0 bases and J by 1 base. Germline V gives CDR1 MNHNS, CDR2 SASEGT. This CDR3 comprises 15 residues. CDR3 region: CASSEAGGSYNEQFF. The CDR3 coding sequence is TGTGCCAGCAGTGAAGCGGGAGGGTCCTACAATGAGCAGTTCTTC.

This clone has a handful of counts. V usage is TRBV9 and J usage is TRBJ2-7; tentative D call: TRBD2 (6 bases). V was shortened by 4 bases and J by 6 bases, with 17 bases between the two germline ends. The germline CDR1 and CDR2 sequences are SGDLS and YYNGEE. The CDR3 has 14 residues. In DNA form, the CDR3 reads TGTGCCAGCAGCACGTCCCTAGCGCCCCGCGAGCAGTACTTC. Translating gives CASSTSLAPREQYF. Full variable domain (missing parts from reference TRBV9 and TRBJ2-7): DSGVTQTPKHLITATGQRVTLRCSPRSGDLSVYWYQQSLDQGLQFLIQYYNGEERAKGNILERFSAQQFPDLHSELNLSSLELGDSALYFCASSTSLAPREQYFGPGTRLTVT.

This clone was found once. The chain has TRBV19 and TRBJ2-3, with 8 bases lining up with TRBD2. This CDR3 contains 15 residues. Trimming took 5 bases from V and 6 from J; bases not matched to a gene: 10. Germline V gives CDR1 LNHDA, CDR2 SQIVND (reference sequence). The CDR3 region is CASSSRGGRGDTQYF. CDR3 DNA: TGTGCCAGTAGTTCCCGGGGGGGCCGGGGGGATACGCAGTATTTT.

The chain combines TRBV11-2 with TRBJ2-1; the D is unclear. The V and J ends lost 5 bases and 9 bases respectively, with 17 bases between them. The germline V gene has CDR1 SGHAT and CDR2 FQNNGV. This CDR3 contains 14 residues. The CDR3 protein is CASSPTMQVGEQFF. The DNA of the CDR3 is TGTGCCAGCAGCCCGACCATGCAGGTTGGTGAGCAGTTCTTC.

The CDR3 here is CASSRIAVWETQYF. DNA for the CDR3: TGTGCCAGCAGCCGGATAGCGGTCTGGGAGACCCAGTACTTC. This chain connects TRBV27 to TRBJ2-5; the D gene is possibly TRBD2 (6 bases). This CDR3 spans 14 amino acids. CDR1 and CDR2 from the germline V gene are MNHEY and SMNVEV (reference sequence). V was trimmed by 6 bases and J by 5 bases, leaving 16 bases between them.

This CDR3 is CASSWDRDYEQYF. Written as DNA, the CDR3 is TGTGCCAGCAGTTGGGACAGAGACTACGAGCAGTACTTC. The rearrangement links TRBV11-2 to TRBJ2-7; 7 bases are shared with TRBD1. The CDR3 totals 13 residues. V shed 6 bases, J shed 3 bases, and the junction held 5 bases outside the gene matches. Germline CDR1 SGHAT, CDR2 FQNNGV.

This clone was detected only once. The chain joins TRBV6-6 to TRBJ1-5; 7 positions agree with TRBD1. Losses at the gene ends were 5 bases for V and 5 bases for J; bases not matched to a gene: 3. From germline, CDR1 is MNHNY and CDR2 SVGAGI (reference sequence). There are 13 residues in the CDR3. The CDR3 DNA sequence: TGTGCCAGCAGTACAGACAGGGATCAGCCCCAGCATTTT. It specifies CASSTDRDQPQHF.

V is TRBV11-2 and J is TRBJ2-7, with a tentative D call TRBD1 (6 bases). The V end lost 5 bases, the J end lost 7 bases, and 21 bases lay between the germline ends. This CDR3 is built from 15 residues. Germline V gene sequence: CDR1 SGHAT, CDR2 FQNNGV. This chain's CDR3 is CASSPLTGRTGEQYF. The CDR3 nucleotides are TGTGCCAGCAGCCCCCTTACAGGGCGTACGGGGGAGCAGTACTTC.

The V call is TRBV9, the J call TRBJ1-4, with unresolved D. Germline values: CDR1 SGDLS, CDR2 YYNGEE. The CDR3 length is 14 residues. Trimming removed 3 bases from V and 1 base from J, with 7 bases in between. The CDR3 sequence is CASSATRTNEKLFF. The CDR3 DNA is TGTGCCAGCAGCGCGACACGAACTAATGAAAAACTGTTTTTT.

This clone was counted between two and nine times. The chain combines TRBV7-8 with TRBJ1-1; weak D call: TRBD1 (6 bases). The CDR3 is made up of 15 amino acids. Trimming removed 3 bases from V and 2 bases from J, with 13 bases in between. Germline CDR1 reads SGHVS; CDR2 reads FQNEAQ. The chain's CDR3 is CASSFRGGYNTEAFF. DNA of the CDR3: TGTGCCAGCAGCTTCCGGGGGGGCTATAACACTGAAGCTTTCTTT. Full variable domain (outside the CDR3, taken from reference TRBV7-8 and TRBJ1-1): GAGVSQSPRYKVAKRGQDVALRCDPISGHVSLFWYQQALGQGPEFLTYFQNEAQLDKSGLPSDRFFAERPEGSVSTLKIQRTQQEDSAVYLCASSFRGGYNTEAFFGQGTRLTVV.